The 32 T cell receptor beta chains below were found in one sample sequenced in a study of Graves' ophthalmopathy and Graves' hyperthyroidism. TCR beta CDR3 amplification used RNA transcripts. HTBI primers were used in a first-round RT-PCR, which preceded a second-round multiplex PCR. TCRdb called the multiplex PCR reads again in MiXCR, with one record for every CDR3 protein. The data hold around 670,000 distinct CDR3 sequences, with 40% observed a single time. Sequencing was performed on peripheral blood. The receptors shown here come from an adult man with Graves' ophthalmopathy.

The V gene is TRBV7-3, the J gene TRBJ1-1; 11 bases fit TRBD1. After removal of 5 bases from V and 5 bases from J, the junction contained 7 bases not matched to a gene. Germline loops: CDR1 SGHTA, CDR2 FQGTGA. The CDR3 contains 15 residues. The CDR3 loop is CASSPRGTGGTEAFF. The CDR3 DNA follows: TGTGCCAGCAGCCCACGAGGGACAGGGGGAACTGAAGCTTTCTTT. The full variable domain, rest sourced from reference TRBV7-3 and TRBJ1-1, is GAGVSQTPSNKVTEKGKYVELRCDPISGHTALYWYRQSLGQGPEFLIYFQGTGAADDSGLPNDRFFAVRPEGSVSTLKIQRTERGDSAVYLCASSPRGTGGTEAFFGQGTRLTVV.

This clonotype was detected ten times or more. The V and J genes are TRBV7-2 and TRBJ2-5; tentatively, D is TRBD2 (5 bases). The CDR3 has 15 amino acids. From germline, CDR1 is SGHTA and CDR2 FQGNSA. V lost 0 bases to trimming and J lost 4 bases, with 12 bases between them. The CDR3 reads CASSLAGYGGETQYF. The CDR3 DNA sequence: TGTGCCAGCAGCTTAGCAGGGTATGGAGGAGAGACCCAGTACTTC.

This clonotype was picked up a small number of times. The rearrangement links TRBV7-2 to TRBJ1-2, with 9 bases fitting TRBD1. From germline, CDR1 is SGHTA and CDR2 FQGNSA. Unmatched junction bases numbered 8, after V lost 5 bases and J lost 7 bases. CDR3 length: 14 residues. DNA for the CDR3: TGTGCCAGCAGCCAGGGGACAGGGAAGAGTGGCTACACCTTC. This translates into CASSQGTGKSGYTF.

This chain links TRBV27 with TRBJ1-2; TRBD1 matches 7 bases. Germline V gene data show CDR1 as MNHEY and CDR2 as SMNVEV (reference sequence). The CDR3 is 13 amino acids. V was clipped by 8 bases and J by 0 bases; unmatched bases: 3. This chain's CDR3 is CASQRGPNYGYTF. CDR3 DNA: TGTGCCAGCCAGAGGGGGCCTAACTATGGCTACACCTTC.

The rearrangement uses TRBV10-3 and TRBJ1-3; TRBD1 might be the D (6 bases). From germline, CDR1 is ENHRY and CDR2 SYGVKD. V lost 8 bases and J 6 bases, leaving 14 bases between the germline ends. This CDR3 spans 13 amino acids. The CDR3 spells CAIRSGGANTIYF. The CDR3 nucleotides are TGTGCCATCCGAAGTGGGGGGGCAAACACCATATATTTT.

The chain combines TRBV12-3 or TRBV12-4 with TRBJ2-7, with 11 bases fitting TRBD1. The CDR3 loop spans 15 amino acids. V shed 5 bases, J shed 6 bases, and the junction held 9 bases outside the gene matches. CDR3 in DNA: TGTGCCAGCAGTCCTAGGCCCGGGACAGGGGGCGAGCAGTACTTC. Translation: CASSPRPGTGGEQYF.

This clonotype was recorded a few times. The chain joins TRBV9 to TRBJ1-6, with 7 bases aligning to TRBD1. The germline V gene encodes CDR1 SGDLS and CDR2 YYNGEE. The CDR3 runs to 19 residues. The trim removed 4 bases at V and 0 bases at J, leaving 13 bases unmatched. The CDR3 DNA reads as TGTGCCAGCAGCCCCACCCCCGGGACAGTGAGCTCCTATAATTCACCCCTCCACTTT. Translated, it gives CASSPTPGTVSSYNSPLHF. The full variable domain, with the rest looked up from reference TRBV9 and TRBJ1-6, is DSGVTQTPKHLITATGQRVTLRCSPRSGDLSVYWYQQSLDQGLQFLIQYYNGEERAKGNILERFSAQQFPDLHSELNLSSLELGDSALYFCASSPTPGTVSSYNSPLHFGNGTRLTVT.

This clonotype was observed once. V and J are TRBV29-1 and TRBJ1-2, with 7 bases aligning to TRBD1. Germline values: CDR1 SQVTM, CDR2 ANQGSEA. With 4 bases clipped from V and 7 bases from J, the junction kept 3 bases outside the gene matches. The CDR3 is 11 residues long. Here the CDR3 DNA reads TGCAGCGTTGGAGGGGGCTCTGGCTACACCTTC. Translated: CSVGGGSGYTF.

This clonotype was detected once. The chain recombines TRBV15 with TRBJ1-2; D unresolved. There are 15 residues in the CDR3. V lost 1 base, J lost 12 bases, and 21 bases lay in between. Germline-derived CDR1 and CDR2 are LNHNV and YYDKDF (reference sequence). CDR3 residues: CATSRAGSLHSGNTF. DNA for the CDR3: TGTGCCACCAGCAGAGCGGGATCTTTACACTCTGGAAACACCTTC.

This clonotype appeared many times. The V gene is TRBV19, the J gene TRBJ1-2; D is unresolved. With 6 bases removed from V and 3 bases from J, the gap between germline ends came to 8 bases. Germline V gene data show CDR1 as LNHDA and CDR2 as SQIVND (reference sequence). The CDR3 length is 12 residues. The CDR3 reads CASSPRYYGYTF. The CDR3, as DNA: TGTGCCAGTAGCCCCCGGTACTATGGCTACACCTTC. Filled out from reference TRBV19 and TRBJ1-2, the complete variable domain reads DGGITQSPKYLFRKEGQNVTLSCEQNLNHDAMYWYRQDPGQGLRLIYYSQIVNDFQKGDIAEGYSVSREKKESFPLTVTSAQKNPTAFYLCASSPRYYGYTFGSGTRLTVV.

This clonotype has a handful of counts. The CDR3 region is CASSLGTGFVGGMNTEAFF. As DNA, the CDR3 is TGTGCCAGCAGCTTGGGGACAGGGTTTGTGGGCGGCATGAACACTGAAGCTTTCTTT. This chain connects TRBV5-5 to TRBJ1-1; 8 bases line up with TRBD1. V lost 0 bases to trimming and J lost 0 bases; unmatched junction nucleotides: 13. This CDR3 comprises 19 residues. CDR1 is SGHKS, CDR2 YYEKEE, per germline (reference sequence). The full variable domain, in which reference TRBV5-5 and TRBJ1-1 provide the parts outside the CDR3, is DAGVTQSPTHLIKTRGQQVTLRCSPISGHKSVSWYQQVLGQGPQFIFQYYEKEERGRGNFPDRFSARQFPNYSSELNVNALLLGDSALYLCASSLGTGFVGGMNTEAFFGQGTRLTVV.

The rearrangement uses TRBV19 and TRBJ1-6; D is unclear. The CDR3 covers 14 residues. Trimming took off 7 bases at V and 6 bases at J, with 13 bases between the two ends. In germline, CDR1 is LNHDA, CDR2 SQIVND (reference sequence). In DNA form, the CDR3 reads TGTGCCAGTAACCAAAACCACATTAATTCACCCCTCCACTTT. Amino acid sequence: CASNQNHINSPLHF.

This CDR3 is CASSLQTGGLPQHF. DNA for the CDR3: TGTGCCAGCAGCTTACAGACAGGGGGCCTGCCCCAGCATTTT. The chain links TRBV7-2 to TRBJ1-5; 10 nucleotides align to TRBD1. The CDR3 spans 14 residues. Germline V gene data show CDR1 as SGHTA and CDR2 as FQGNSA. The J segment lost 9 bases and the V segment lost 2 bases, leaving 4 bases of the junction unmatched.

This clonotype showed up just a few times. This chain links TRBV11-2 with TRBJ2-7; possible D gene TRBD1, 6 bases. V lost 5 bases and J 4 bases, leaving 12 bases between the germline ends. Per germline, CDR1 SGHAT and CDR2 FQNNGV. CDR3 length: 13 residues. This CDR3 is CASSQDSPYEQYF. Here the CDR3 DNA reads TGTGCCAGCAGCCAGGACAGTCCATACGAGCAGTACTTC.

This chain uses TRBV20-1 with TRBJ2-7; weak D call: TRBD1 (6 bases). The germline V gene has CDR1 DFQATT and CDR2 SNEGSKA (reference sequence). The CDR3 covers 15 residues. V shed 0 bases and J shed 3 bases, with 15 bases lying between them. In DNA form, the CDR3 reads TGCAGTGCTAGAGATCGGGGCCAGGGGAGCTACGAGCAGTACTTC. Translated, it gives CSARDRGQGSYEQYF.

Comments on this clonotype: The junction departs from the called germline gene at one end, perhaps through a read error. The CDR3 region is CASSLFGKETQHF. In DNA form, the CDR3 reads TGTGCCAGCAGCTTGTTCGGTAAAGAGACCCAGCACTTC. The rearrangement uses TRBV25-1 and TRBJ2-5, with D uncertain. The CDR3 covers 13 residues. Germline V lookup: CDR1 MGHDK, CDR2 SYGVNS.

In the case of this clonotype: A much larger clone lies one base from this, so it may be a read error. The V gene is TRBV5-4, the J gene TRBJ1-2; no firm D call. The CDR3 contains 13 residues. The germline V gene has CDR1 SGHNT and CDR2 YYREEE (reference sequence). Trimming stripped 0 bases from V and 4 bases from J, with 7 bases between. The CDR3: CASSLERSYGYTF. In nucleotides, the CDR3 is TGTGCCAGCAGCTTGGAACGGAGCTATGGCTACACCTTC.

This chain links TRBV10-3 with TRBJ2-7; D might be TRBD1 or TRBD2, each matching 6 bases. There are 11 residues in the CDR3. Germline-derived CDR1 and CDR2 are ENHRY and SYGVKD. V was pared by 10 bases and J by 7 bases, with 14 bases between. As DNA, the CDR3 is TGTGCCAGTCGACTAGACAGGGAGCAGTACTTC. Amino acids: CASRLDREQYF.

This clonotype was seen a few times. This chain uses TRBV5-6 with TRBJ1-6, with D unclear. The CDR3 sequence is 15 residues long. Germline CDR1 SGHDT, CDR2 YYEEEE. The ends were cut back, 5 bases at V and 9 bases at J, with 18 bases in the middle. CDR3 DNA: TGTGCCAGCAGAGACGGAGTAATAGAATCTTCACCCCTCCACTTT. Translation: CASRDGVIESSPLHF. Filled out from reference TRBV5-6 and TRBJ1-6, the complete variable domain reads DAGVTQSPTHLIKTRGQQVTLRCSPKSGHDTVSWYQQALGQGPQFIFQYYEEEERQRGNFPDRFSGHQFPNYSSELNVNALLLGDSALYLCASRDGVIESSPLHFGNGTRLTVT.

The table lists this clonotype with many counts. The rearrangement joins TRBV10-3 to TRBJ1-1, with TRBD1 identical over 10 bases. Germline trimming cut 6 bases from V and 11 bases from J; bases unmatched to any gene: 6. The CDR3 is made up of 12 amino acids. Germline loops: CDR1 ENHRY, CDR2 SYGVKD. CDR3 DNA: TGTGCCATCAGCGACAGGGGGCTGTGGGCTTTCTTT. This codes for CAISDRGLWAFF.

This clonotype appeared a few times. The chain combines TRBV25-1 with TRBJ2-2; 11 bases fit TRBD2. This CDR3 has 14 residues. J was trimmed by 7 bases and V by 4 bases; bases with no gene match: 2. CDR1 is MGHDK, CDR2 SYGVNS, per germline. The CDR3 loop is CASSASGRHGELFF. The CDR3 DNA is TGTGCCAGCAGTGCTAGCGGGAGGCACGGGGAGCTGTTTTTT. Filled out from reference TRBV25-1 and TRBJ2-2, the complete variable domain reads EADIYQTPRYLVIGTGKKITLECSQTMGHDKMYWYQQDPGMELHLIHYSYGVNSTEKGDLSSESTVSRIRTEHFPLTLESARPSHTSQYLCASSASGRHGELFFGEGSRLTVL.

There are many counts of this clonotype. The chain has TRBV2 and TRBJ2-7; D unresolved. The CDR3 is 13 amino acids. The germline CDR1 and CDR2 sequences are SNHLY and FYNNEI. Trimming stripped 4 bases from V and 1 base from J, with 8 bases between. DNA of the CDR3: TGTGCCAGCAGTGTTCACAGTTCCTACGAGCAGTACTTC. Its translation: CASSVHSSYEQYF. Together with reference TRBV2 and TRBJ2-7, the CDR3 gives the full variable domain: EPEVTQTPSHQVTQMGQEVILRCVPISNHLYFYWYRQILGQKVEFLVSFYNNEISEKSEIFDDQFSVERPDGSNFTLKIRSTKLEDSAMYFCASSVHSSYEQYFGPGTRLTVT.

The table lists this clonotype with many counts. The chain couples TRBV2 to TRBJ2-7, with D unclear. CDR1 is SNHLY and CDR2 is FYNNEI in the germline V gene. The CDR3 has 12 residues. V was pared by 5 bases and J by 5 bases, with 10 bases between. Written as DNA, the CDR3 is TGTGCCAGCAGTTCCCCTTGGGACGAGCAGTACTTC. This gives the protein CASSSPWDEQYF.

This clonotype appeared a few times. The V gene is TRBV7-9, the J gene TRBJ1-2; D remains ambiguous. Trimming left V 6 bases short and J 8 bases short, with 16 bases between. The CDR3 sequence is 13 residues long. CDR1 is SEHNR and CDR2 is FQNEAQ in the germline V gene (reference sequence). This CDR3 reads CASSPGMGWGYTF. In nucleotides, the CDR3 is TGTGCCAGCAGTCCGGGGATGGGTTGGGGCTACACCTTC.

This clonotype has at least ten counts. The J gene is TRBJ2-7, the V gene TRBV15; D uncertain. The V gene's germline CDR1 is LNHNV and CDR2 YYDKDF (reference sequence). There are 16 residues in the CDR3. V was pared by 5 bases and J by 0 bases, with 17 bases between. Here the CDR3 reads CATSRLRLGFSYEQYF. CDR3 in DNA: TGTGCCACCAGCCGATTACGGTTAGGGTTCTCCTACGAGCAGTACTTC. Using reference TRBV15 and TRBJ2-7 for the parts outside the CDR3, the full variable domain is DAMVIQNPRYQVTQFGKPVTLSCSQTLNHNVMYWYQQKSSQAPKLLFHYYDKDFNNEADTPDNFQSRRPNTSFCFLDIRSPGLGDTAMYLCATSRLRLGFSYEQYFGPGTRLTVT.

In this sample, this clonotype turned up many times. The V gene is TRBV29-1, the J gene TRBJ2-6, with D possibly being TRBD1 or TRBD2 (5 bases each). The CDR3 has 17 amino acids. The V gene's germline CDR1 is SQVTM and CDR2 ANQGSEA. Trimming stripped 5 bases from V and 0 bases from J, with 17 bases between. The CDR3 sequence: CSVIRDAKYSGANVLTF. The DNA for the CDR3 is TGCAGCGTTATCAGGGACGCCAAGTACTCTGGGGCCAACGTCCTGACTTTC.

This clonotype was seen repeatedly, ten times or more. V is TRBV24-1 and J is TRBJ2-7; 7 bases are shared with TRBD1. Germline V gene lookup returns CDR1 KGHDR and CDR2 SFDVKD. V lost 1 base and J lost 6; bases outside the gene matches: 17. There are 18 residues in the CDR3. This chain's CDR3 is CATSDFHRTGRILGEQYF. CDR3 DNA: TGTGCCACCAGTGATTTCCACCGGACAGGCCGGATATTAGGCGAGCAGTACTTC.

This clonotype has ten or more counts. CDR3 sequence reads: CASRGGQNTEAFF. CDR3 bases: TGTGCCAGCCGAGGGGGCCAGAACACTGAAGCTTTCTTT. The chain combines TRBV9 with TRBJ1-1; the match to TRBD1 covers 7 bases. The CDR3 is made up of 13 amino acids. Germline values: CDR1 SGDLS, CDR2 YYNGEE. V lost 7 bases to trimming and J lost 1 base; unmatched junction nucleotides: 4.

The chain joins TRBV13 to TRBJ2-7, with 9 bases lining up with TRBD1. The CDR3 is made up of 15 amino acids. Trimming took 2 bases from V and 6 from J; bases not matched to a gene: 8. Germline V gene sequence: CDR1 PRHDT, CDR2 FYEKMQ (reference sequence). The CDR3 DNA sequence: TGTGCCAGCAGCTTATGGGGACAGGGTATACGCGAGCAGTACTTC. Encoded protein: CASSLWGQGIREQYF.

This clonotype came up many times. V is TRBV10-3 and J is TRBJ1-1; 8 bases agree with TRBD1. This CDR3 region has 14 residues. The germline V gene has CDR1 ENHRY and CDR2 SYGVKD. V was pared by 2 bases and J by 11 bases, with 10 bases of the junction left unmatched. CDR3 nucleotide sequence: TGTGCCATCAGTGAGACGACAGGGGCAGTGCGGGCTTTCTTT. Protein product: CAISETTGAVRAFF.

This rearrangement joins TRBV5-5 to TRBJ1-3, with a weak D call TRBD1 (6 bases). The CDR3 runs 17 residues. Germline V gives CDR1 SGHKS, CDR2 YYEKEE (reference sequence). Deletions cut 4 bases from V and 2 bases from J, with 19 bases between. The CDR3 nucleotides are TGTGCCAGCAGCCAAGGTGGGCAGGGGATAGCTGGAAACACCATATATTTT. Protein: CASSQGGQGIAGNTIYF.

This clonotype appeared a few times. The genes are TRBV14 and TRBJ1-6, with TRBD1 matching over 10 bases. V lost 5 bases to trimming and J lost 6 bases; unmatched junction nucleotides: 4. Germline CDR1 and CDR2: SGHDN and FVKESK. This CDR3 region has 15 residues. Here the CDR3 reads CASSGGTGVNSPLHF. The CDR3 bases are TGTGCCAGCAGCGGGGGGACAGGGGTTAATTCACCCCTCCACTTT. The variable domain in full, with the rest retrieved from reference TRBV14 and TRBJ1-6, is EAGVTQFPSHSVIEKGQTVTLRCDPISGHDNLYWYRRVMGKEIKFLLHFVKESKQDESGMPNNRFLAERTGGTYSTLKVQPAELEDSGVYFCASSGGTGVNSPLHFGNGTRLTVT.